Listed here are 27 T cell receptor beta chains from one sample, sequenced in a study of T cell responses to AZD1222 COVID-19 vaccine. Libraries were prepared by immunoSEQ multiplex PCR; TCRdb keeps only in-frame clonotypes and omits some of them. In the table there are roughly 130,000 clones, 87% of which are singletons. Sample: peripheral blood, taken on day 0 of AZD1222 vaccination. These receptors all stem from an adult in good health.

V gene TRBV12-3 or TRBV12-4 combines with J gene TRBJ1-1; D is undetermined. Trimming cost V 6 bases and J 7 bases, with 9 bases left between them. The CDR3 totals 11 residues. The CDR3 DNA sequence: TGTGCCAGCAGGGTCGGAGATGAAGCTTTCTTT. Translation gives CASRVGDEAFF.

The chain combines TRBV11-1 with TRBJ1-1, with D perhaps matching TRBD1 (5 bases). V was pared by 3 bases and J by 11 bases, with 16 bases between. This CDR3 is built from 13 residues. CDR1 SGHAT and CDR2 FQDESV come from the germline V gene (reference sequence). The CDR3, as DNA: TGTGCCAGCAGCTTTGGGACTTCAAAGGGGGCTTTCTTT. Amino acids: CASSFGTSKGAFF.

The chain joins TRBV5-1 to TRBJ2-5, with D perhaps assigned TRBD1 or TRBD2 (5 bases each). Trimming removed 2 bases from V and 5 bases from J, with 13 bases in between. This CDR3 spans 14 amino acids. The V gene's germline CDR1 is SGHRS and CDR2 YFSETQ. DNA of the CDR3: TGCGCCAGCAGCTTCGTAGAGGGGTACGAGACCCAGTACTTC. Translating gives CASSFVEGYETQYF.

This chain links TRBV7-3 with TRBJ1-1, with 10 bases lining up with TRBD1. The junction had 5 bases not matched to a gene; V was cut back by 5 bases and J by 5 bases. CDR3 length equals 14 residues. Germline V gives CDR1 SGHTA, CDR2 FQGTGA. CDR3 residues: CASSPGQGRTEAFF. The DNA of the CDR3 is TGTGCCAGCAGCCCGGGACAGGGGAGGACTGAAGCTTTCTTT.

The chain couples TRBV7-9 to TRBJ2-2; D is ambiguous. Trimming shortened V by 5 bases and J by 8 bases, and 21 bases separated the two germline ends. Germline assignment: CDR1 SEHNR and CDR2 FQNEAQ (reference sequence). The CDR3 contains 16 residues. The CDR3 DNA reads TGTGCCAGCAGCACCACTCCGTTTTCCTCGGCGGGGGAGCTGTTTTTT. Residues: CASSTTPFSSAGELFF.

V is TRBV6-2 or TRBV6-3 and J is TRBJ2-5; 10 positions agree with TRBD1. This CDR3 comprises 15 residues. Germline-derived CDR1 and CDR2 are MNHEY and SVGEGT. Losses at the gene ends were 4 bases for V and 3 bases for J; bases not matched to a gene: 5. The CDR3: CASSSPGTGEETQYF. CDR3 bases: TGTGCCAGCAGTTCCCCCGGGACAGGGGAAGAGACCCAGTACTTC.

The chain uses TRBV12-3 or TRBV12-4 and TRBJ2-1; D unclear. The CDR3 sequence is 11 residues long. The V gene lost 3 bases and the J gene lost 9 bases, with 6 bases spanning the gap. CDR3 region: CASSFIGEQFF. The DNA of the CDR3 is TGTGCCAGCAGTTTTATCGGTGAGCAGTTCTTC.

With regard to this clone: Within the sample, other DNA sequences also encode this same CDR3. The chain links TRBV19 to TRBJ2-7, with 9 bases identical to TRBD1. CDR3 length: 13 amino acids. Unmatched junction bases numbered 0, after V lost 4 bases and J lost 2 bases. Germline loops: CDR1 LNHDA, CDR2 SQIVND (reference sequence). The CDR3 reads CASSRDRAYEQYF. Written as DNA, the CDR3 is TGTGCCAGTAGTAGGGACAGGGCCTACGAGCAGTACTTC. The full variable domain, rest sourced from reference TRBV19 and TRBJ2-7, is DGGITQSPKYLFRKEGQNVTLSCEQNLNHDAMYWYRQDPGQGLRLIYYSQIVNDFQKGDIAEGYSVSREKKESFPLTVTSAQKNPTAFYLCASSRDRAYEQYFGPGTRLTVT.

The chain links TRBV18 to TRBJ2-1, with TRBD2 as a possible D gene (7 bases). V was pared by 5 bases and J by 5 bases, with 13 bases between. Germline V gives CDR1 KGHSH, CDR2 LQKENI. The CDR3 loop spans 14 amino acids. The chain's CDR3 is CASSKGGVDNEQFF. In nucleotides, the CDR3 is TGTGCCAGCTCAAAGGGGGGGGTCGACAATGAGCAGTTCTTC.

V gene TRBV5-4 combines with J gene TRBJ2-2; no definite D call. V lost 4 bases and J 0 bases, leaving 10 bases between the germline ends. This CDR3 spans 15 amino acids. CDR1 is SGHNT, CDR2 YYREEE, per germline (reference sequence). CDR3 in DNA: TGTGCCAGCAGCCTGGGAACAGCGAACACCGGGGAGCTGTTTTTT. Translation: CASSLGTANTGELFF.

The rearrangement uses TRBV5-4 and TRBJ2-7; D may match TRBD1 or TRBD2 (6 bases each). Germline CDR1 and CDR2: SGHNT and YYREEE (reference sequence). This CDR3 region has 15 residues. The V end was cut by 4 bases, the J end by 7 bases, with 21 bases between. Written as DNA, the CDR3 is TGTGCCAGCAGCCGCGTTGGTACGGGGGCAGGGGAGCAGTACTTC. Translating it yields CASSRVGTGAGEQYF. The variable domain in full, with the rest retrieved from reference TRBV5-4 and TRBJ2-7, is ETGVTQSPTHLIKTRGQQVTLRCSSQSGHNTVSWYQQALGQGPQFIFQYYREEENGRGNFPPRFSGLQFPNYSSELNVNALELDDSALYLCASSRVGTGAGEQYFGPGTRLTVT.

The V gene is TRBV4-1, the J gene TRBJ2-1; D assignment may be TRBD1 or TRBD2 (5 bases each). V lost 1 base to trimming and J lost 9 bases, with 7 bases between them. Germline V gene sequence: CDR1 MGHRA, CDR2 YSYEKL. The CDR3 has 12 residues. Here the CDR3 reads CASSQGGVEQFF. CDR3 nucleotides: TGCGCCAGCAGCCAAGGAGGGGTTGAGCAGTTCTTC.

The J gene is TRBJ1-2, the V gene TRBV7-2; no reliable D call. The CDR3 totals 13 residues. The V gene lost 5 bases and the J gene lost 9 bases, with 16 bases spanning the gap. Germline loops: CDR1 SGHTA, CDR2 FQGNSA. The CDR3 DNA follows: TGTGCCAGCAGCAACCGCAGTCTAAACCGCTACACCTTC. Amino acid sequence: CASSNRSLNRYTF.

In this sample, this clone turned up once. The chain employs TRBV4-1 and TRBJ1-1, with D perhaps TRBD1 (5 bases). The germline V and J ends were trimmed by 0 bases and 4 bases, with 9 bases remaining between them. The germline gives CDR1 MGHRA, CDR2 YSYEKL. CDR3 length: 14 amino acids. CDR3 in amino acids: CASSQDHGGTEAFF. Written as DNA, the CDR3 is TGCGCCAGCAGCCAAGATCATGGGGGCACTGAAGCTTTCTTT.

The CDR3 reads CASIPGTVSNQPQHF. CDR3 DNA: TGTGCCAGCATCCCCGGGACGGTTAGCAATCAGCCCCAGCATTTT. V and J are TRBV28 and TRBJ1-5; D perhaps matches TRBD1 (5 bases). Germline V lookup: CDR1 MDHEN, CDR2 SYDVKM. CDR3 length: 15 amino acids. Trimming stripped 7 bases from V and 0 bases from J, with 13 bases between. Together with reference TRBV28 and TRBJ1-5, the CDR3 gives the full variable domain: DVKVTQSSRYLVKRTGEKVFLECVQDMDHENMFWYRQDPGLGLRLIYFSYDVKMKEKGDIPEGYSVSREKKERFSLILESASTNQTSMYLCASIPGTVSNQPQHFGDGTRLSIL.

The table lists this clone with a count of one. The chain employs TRBV6-5 and TRBJ2-3, with 10 bases matching TRBD2. Per germline, CDR1 MNHEY and CDR2 SVGAGI. The CDR3 has 13 amino acids. CDR3 amino acids: CAVAGGPTNTQYF. Written as DNA, the CDR3 is TGTGCGGTAGCGGGGGGCCCCACGAATACGCAGTATTTT.

J is TRBJ1-6 and V is TRBV7-9; TRBD1 agrees at 10 bases. The CDR3 is 14 amino acids. Losses at the gene ends were 1 base for V and 9 bases for J; bases not matched to a gene: 0. Germline V gene sequence: CDR1 SEHNR, CDR2 FQNEAQ (reference sequence). The CDR3 DNA reads TGTGCCAGCAGCTTAGGGACAGGGGGTTCACCCCTCCACTTT. Protein sequence: CASSLGTGGSPLHF.

The chain recombines TRBV5-1 with TRBJ1-5; perhaps TRBD1 as D (5 bases). V was pared by 4 bases and J by 4 bases, with 12 bases between. The germline V gene encodes CDR1 SGHRS and CDR2 YFSETQ. The length of the CDR3 is 14 residues. The CDR3 DNA follows: TGCGCCAGCAGCCCAGGGACCGAGAATCAGCCCCAGCATTTT. Translating it yields CASSPGTENQPQHF.

The chain uses TRBV2 and TRBJ2-5; the D gene is possibly TRBD2 (6 bases). The CDR3 is made up of 15 amino acids. The germline gives CDR1 SNHLY, CDR2 FYNNEI. Trimming left V 7 bases short and J 5 bases short, with 20 bases between. CDR3 region: CASTSLGGSGETQYF. The DNA for the CDR3 is TGTGCCAGCACCTCCTTGGGCGGTAGCGGTGAGACCCAGTACTTC.

This clone came up a few times. The chain recombines TRBV19 with TRBJ2-7; possibly TRBD1 for D (7 bases). The CDR3 is 18 amino acids. The germline V and J ends were trimmed by 2 bases and 2 bases, with 22 bases remaining between them. Germline V lookup: CDR1 LNHDA, CDR2 SQIVND (reference sequence). The CDR3 spells CASSILPPAGQRTYEQYF. CDR3 sequence (DNA): TGTGCCAGTAGTATATTACCGCCCGCGGGACAGCGTACCTACGAGCAGTACTTC.

The V gene is TRBV5-6, the J gene TRBJ2-5; TRBD2 matches at 7 bases. J lost 3 bases, V lost 6 bases, and 8 bases had no gene match. Germline assignment: CDR1 SGHDT and CDR2 YYEEEE. The CDR3 has 14 amino acids. DNA for the CDR3: TGTGCCAGCACCCGGGGGAGGGGTGAAGAGACCCAGTACTTC. Its protein product is CASTRGRGEETQYF.

The chain uses TRBV6-5 and TRBJ1-6, with D uncertain. Germline V gene sequence: CDR1 MNHEY, CDR2 SVGAGI. Trimming shortened V by 6 bases and J by 7 bases, and 10 bases separated the two germline ends. The CDR3 is 13 amino acids. This CDR3 reads CASSRGPNSPLHF. The CDR3, as DNA: TGTGCCAGCAGCCGCGGGCCGAATTCACCCCTCCACTTT.

The rearrangement joins TRBV30 to TRBJ1-5; D not certain. Germline V lookup: CDR1 GTSNPN, CDR2 SVGIG (reference sequence). The CDR3 totals 13 residues. V lost 1 base and J lost 1, with 5 bases in between. The CDR3 protein is CAWSGGSNQPQHF. CDR3 coding DNA: TGTGCCTGGAGTGGAGGCAGCAATCAGCCCCAGCATTTT.

Here the CDR3 reads CASCTEPAGLGLMNTEAFF. CDR3 in DNA: TGCGCCAGCTGCACTGAACCGGCGGGGCTCGGATTAATGAACACTGAAGCTTTCTTT. V gene TRBV5-1 combines with J gene TRBJ1-1, with D perhaps matching TRBD1 (5 bases). This CDR3 region has 19 residues. Germline V lookup: CDR1 SGHRS, CDR2 YFSETQ. Trimming shortened V by 7 bases and J by 0 bases, and 28 bases separated the two germline ends.

V and J are TRBV5-1 and TRBJ1-3; unclear D gene. This CDR3 spans 17 amino acids. Trimming pared 0 bases from V and 0 bases from J, leaving 13 bases between. Germline V gives CDR1 SGHRS, CDR2 YFSETQ. For the CDR3, the DNA is TGCGCCAGCAGCTTGGGTTCGACTCGTTACTCTGGAAACACCATATATTTT. Its protein product is CASSLGSTRYSGNTIYF.

The J gene is TRBJ1-3, the V gene TRBV6-5; D remains unclear. This CDR3 region has 12 residues. Trimming shortened V by 6 bases and J by 4 bases, and 7 bases separated the two germline ends. The V gene's germline CDR1 is MNHEY and CDR2 SVGAGI. The CDR3 loop is CASRGSGNTIYF. CDR3 nucleotides: TGTGCCAGCAGAGGGTCCGGAAACACCATATATTTT.

The chain combines TRBV18 with TRBJ1-1; D not resolved. Trimming removed 3 bases at V and 1 base at J, with 9 bases between. This CDR3 is 14 amino acids long. CDR1 and CDR2 from the germline V gene are KGHSH and LQKENI. The CDR3 sequence: CASSPDLGNTEAFF. The CDR3 bases are TGTGCCAGCTCACCGGACTTGGGGAACACTGAAGCTTTCTTT. The whole variable domain, remainder taken from reference TRBV18 and TRBJ1-1, is NAGVMQNPRHLVRRRGQEARLRCSPMKGHSHVYWYRQLPEEGLKFMVYLQKENIIDESGMPKERFSAEFPKEGPSILRIQQVVRGDSAAYFCASSPDLGNTEAFFGQGTRLTVV.